This is a list of T cell receptor beta chains from one sample in a study of beta chain features in type 1 diabetes. TCRdb's copy holds only in-frame clones and misses some; the assay was immunoSEQ multiplex PCR. The table lists about 620,000 clones, around 15% of them singletons. Sequencing was carried out using naive CD4+ T cells from blood. The source is a man aged 18 to 35 in good health. Both conserved end residues are part of each CDR3. Fields, in order: CDR3 DNA, CDR3 protein, V gene, J gene, clone size, D gene. D genes are given only for firm matches. Clone size is not always given. Where it is, it says once, few, many or a class for expanded clones.

cdr3_nt: TGTGCCAGCAGCCTGGGACAGCCATATGGCTACACCTTC
cdr3_aa: CASSLGQPYGYTF
v_call: TRBV7-2
j_call: TRBJ1-2
clone_size: -
d_call: TRBD1

cdr3_nt: TGTGCCATCAGGGCAGGACAGGTTCGGAACACTGAAGCTTTCTTT
cdr3_aa: CAIRAGQVRNTEAFF
v_call: TRBV10-3
j_call: TRBJ1-1
clone_size: -
d_call: TRBD1

cdr3_nt: TGTGCCAGCAGCCCCTCCGGTTGGAGCTATGGCTACACCTTC
cdr3_aa: CASSPSGWSYGYTF
v_call: TRBV6-5
j_call: TRBJ1-2
clone_size: few
d_call: -

cdr3_nt: TGCAGCGTGGGGCGGCCTAATGAAAAACTGTTTTTT
cdr3_aa: CSVGRPNEKLFF
v_call: TRBV29-1
j_call: TRBJ1-4
clone_size: -
d_call: -

cdr3_nt: TGTGCCAGCAGCTTAGATCCTACTAGTCTCGAGCAGTACTTC
cdr3_aa: CASSLDPTSLEQYF
v_call: TRBV11-3
j_call: TRBJ2-7
clone_size: -
d_call: -

cdr3_nt: TGTGCCAGCAGGGCCGACAGGGGGCCACTAGTCCTGACTTTC
cdr3_aa: CASRADRGPLVLTF
v_call: TRBV2
j_call: TRBJ2-6
clone_size: few
d_call: TRBD1

cdr3_nt: TGCAGCGTTGAAGGACAGGCGGACAGGGAGCAGTTCTTC
cdr3_aa: CSVEGQADREQFF
v_call: TRBV29-1
j_call: TRBJ2-1
clone_size: -
d_call: TRBD1

cdr3_nt: TGTGCCACCCGACCCGGGACGAATTCGGGCGGGGAGCTGTTTTTT
cdr3_aa: CATRPGTNSGGELFF
v_call: TRBV2
j_call: TRBJ2-2
clone_size: few
d_call: -

cdr3_nt: TGTGCCAGCAGCTTAAGGAGTGTGCAGTACTTC
cdr3_aa: CASSLRSVQYF
v_call: TRBV7-2
j_call: TRBJ2-7
clone_size: -
d_call: -

cdr3_nt: TGTGCCAGTAGTATATGGACTAGCGGGAGGTCCTACGAGCAGTACTTC
cdr3_aa: CASSIWTSGRSYEQYF
v_call: TRBV19
j_call: TRBJ2-7
clone_size: -
d_call: TRBD2

cdr3_nt: TGTGCCAGCTCACCACAAAGCACTGGCTACACCTTC
cdr3_aa: CASSPQSTGYTF
v_call: TRBV18
j_call: TRBJ1-2
clone_size: -
d_call: -